This T cell receptor beta chain is drawn from a study of blood T cell repertoires in COVID-19. Turning to the study itself: COVID-19 samples collected from the United States, Italy and Spain covered acute and convalescent phases. Sources were T cells, B-cell-depleted T cells, or PBMCs; the material itself was cDNA or gDNA.

Participant age was about 18 to 89 years, and participants resided in about 25 US areas. Methods used by the authors: It was from reference gene primer amplification that nucleated cell counts were estimated. Here immunoSEQ multiplex PCR was the method, and the copy in TCRdb shows in-frame clones only, minus some. V and J calls and clone size are those listed in that table; D and trimming were worked out from the DNA. The data hold some 250,000 clones, with around 89% observed a single time. Input material: PBMCs or T cells enriched from blood (not recorded which). The receptor was isolated from a man between 35 and 55 years old who had recovered from COVID-19.

As DNA, the CDR3 is TGTGCCAGTAGTTCCGGGACAGGGGGCTTCAACGAGCAGTACTTC. Protein: CASSSGTGGFNEQYF. The genes are TRBV19 and TRBJ2-7, with 12 positions matching TRBD1. J lost 5 bases, V lost 5 bases, and 7 bases had no gene match. The CDR3 extends over 15 amino acids. Germline values: CDR1 LNHDA, CDR2 SQIVND (reference sequence).